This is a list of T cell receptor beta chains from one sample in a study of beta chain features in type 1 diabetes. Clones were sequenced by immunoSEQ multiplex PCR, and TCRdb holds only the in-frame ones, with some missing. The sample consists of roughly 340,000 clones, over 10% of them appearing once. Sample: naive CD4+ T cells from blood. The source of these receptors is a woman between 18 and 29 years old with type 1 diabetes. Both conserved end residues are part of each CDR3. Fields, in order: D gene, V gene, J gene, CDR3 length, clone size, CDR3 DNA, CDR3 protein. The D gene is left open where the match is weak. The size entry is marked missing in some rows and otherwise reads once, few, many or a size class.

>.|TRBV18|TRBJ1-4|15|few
TGTGCCAGCTCACCAGAGGGCAGCCCCGGCCGAAAACTGTTTTTT
CASSPEGSPGRKLFF
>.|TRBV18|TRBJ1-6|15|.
TGTGCCAGCTCACCCGTGGTCGGGAGCAATTCACCCCTCCACTTT
CASSPVVGSNSPLHF
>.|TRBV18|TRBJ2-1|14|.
TGTGCCAGCTCACCATCCAGTGGAGGAGGCGAGCAGTTCTTC
CASSPSSGGGEQFF
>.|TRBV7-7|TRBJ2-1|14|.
TGTGCTAGCAGCTTAGTACCGGGGGTCAATGAGCAGTTCTTC
CASSLVPGVNEQFF
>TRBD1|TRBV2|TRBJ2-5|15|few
TGTGCCAGCAGGGATGGGACAGGAGCTCAAGAGACCCAGTACTTC
CASRDGTGAQETQYF
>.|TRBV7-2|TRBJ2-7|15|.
TGTGCCAGCAGCTTAAGCGCTGCCGAGTCCTACGAGCAGTACTTC
CASSLSAAESYEQYF
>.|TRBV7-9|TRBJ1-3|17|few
TGTGCCAGCAGCTTGGGATCAGGAGCAGGGGCTGGAAACACCATATATTTT
CASSLGSGAGAGNTIYF
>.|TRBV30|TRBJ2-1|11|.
TGTGCCTGGACAGGGTATGGTGAGCAGTTCTTC
CAWTGYGEQFF
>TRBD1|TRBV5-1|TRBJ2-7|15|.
TGCGCCAGCAGCCTACAGGGGACCGACTCCTACGAGCAGTACTTC
CASSLQGTDSYEQYF
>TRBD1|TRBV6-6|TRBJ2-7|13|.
TGTGCCAGCAGTTATAGGACAGGGGACGAGCAGTACTTC
CASSYRTGDEQYF
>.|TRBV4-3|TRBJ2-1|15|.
TGCGCCAGCAGCCAAGAGAGAGCGAAATACAATGAGCAGTTCTTC
CASSQERAKYNEQFF
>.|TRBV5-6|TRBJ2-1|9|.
TGTGCCAATATAGCGGAGCAGTTCTTC
CANIAEQFF
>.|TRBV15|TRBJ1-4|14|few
TGTGCCACCAGCAGAGATCTTGGCGGGGAAAAACTGTTTTTT
CATSRDLGGEKLFF
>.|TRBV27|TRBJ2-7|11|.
TGTGCCAGCAGCCAGACTGGCGAGCAGTACTTC
CASSQTGEQYF
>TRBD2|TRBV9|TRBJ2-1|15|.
TGTGCCAGCAGCGTAGTGGGGGGGATAAACAATGAGCAGTTCTTC
CASSVVGGINNEQFF
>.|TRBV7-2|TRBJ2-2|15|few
TGTGCCAGCAGCAGGGGACTTACCGACACCGGGGAGCTGTTTTTT
CASSRGLTDTGELFF
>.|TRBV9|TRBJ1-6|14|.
TGTGCCAGCAGCGTAAGGGGTGAGAATTCACCCCTCCACTTT
CASSVRGENSPLHF
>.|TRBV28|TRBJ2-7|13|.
TGTGCCAGCATAGCCGGGACATCCTACGAGCAGTACTTC
CASIAGTSYEQYF
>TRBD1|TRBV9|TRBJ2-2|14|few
TGTGCCAGCAGCGTAACAGGGGTCACCGGGGAGCTGTTTTTT
CASSVTGVTGELFF
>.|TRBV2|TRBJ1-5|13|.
TGTGCCAGCAGACGGCCGGGGGATCAGCCCCAGCATTTT
CASRRPGDQPQHF